The present entry profiles one T cell receptor (beta chain) with its context. This sample is part of a study of OX40 agonist ivuxolimab in advanced cancers. Background on the study: Under the entry rules, prior anti-PD-1, anti-PD-L1 or anti-CTLA-4 therapy was allowed, and more than 35% had some.

Profiled with immunoSEQ multiplex PCR; TCRdb holds only in-frame clones, not every one. The sample holds about 45,000 clones, roughly 90% seen once. The CDR3 spans 13 residues. Germline V gene data show CDR1 as ENHRY and CDR2 as SYGVKD. V shed 4 bases and J shed 3 bases, with 9 bases lying between them. This receptor was identified in an adult with an advanced solid tumor such as melanoma, head and neck, liver or kidney cancer. Sequenced here: CD4+ or CD8+ T cells sorted from blood, sampled in a trial of the OX40 agonist ivuxolimab. The chain couples TRBV10-3 to TRBJ2-5; weak D call: TRBD1 (6 bases). The chain's CDR3 is CAISARDKETQYF. In DNA form, the CDR3 reads TGTGCCATCAGTGCCCGGGACAAAGAGACCCAGTACTTC.